A selection of T cell receptor beta chains follows, all from one sample in a study of PD-1 blockade in mismatch repair-deficient tumors. Assay used: immunoSEQ multiplex PCR; TCRdb lists only in-frame clones, some missing. The sample contains approximately 38,000 clones, around 75% of which appear only once. The sequenced sample was peripheral blood, obtained 4 weeks after starting pembrolizumab. Source of these receptors: an adult with mismatch repair-deficient cancer. CDR3s include the opening cysteine and the closing phenylalanine or tryptophan. D genes are given only for firm matches. For some rows the clone size is stated as once, few or many, or as a class when expanded; others skip it.

CDR3aa: CSVERGYNTEAFF; CDR3nt: TGCAGCGTTGAGAGAGGTTACAACACTGAAGCTTTCTTT; abundance: NA; v_gene: TRBV29-1; d_gene: NA; j_gene: TRBJ1-1
CDR3aa: CASSYSGGGQYF; CDR3nt: TGTGCCAGCAGTTACTCTGGCGGCGGTCAGTACTTC; abundance: NA; v_gene: TRBV6-5; d_gene: NA; j_gene: TRBJ2-7
CDR3aa: CSALQEKQFF; CDR3nt: TGCAGTGCTTTACAGGAGAAGCAGTTCTTC; abundance: NA; v_gene: TRBV20-1; d_gene: NA; j_gene: TRBJ2-1
CDR3aa: CSARVGGVAFF; CDR3nt: TGCAGTGCTAGGGTTGGGGGGGTAGCTTTCTTT; abundance: NA; v_gene: TRBV20-1; d_gene: NA; j_gene: TRBJ1-1
CDR3aa: CASSDPGSPYNEQFF; CDR3nt: TGTGCCAGCAGTGACCCCGGGAGCCCCTACAATGAGCAGTTCTTC; abundance: NA; v_gene: TRBV25-1; d_gene: NA; j_gene: TRBJ2-1
CDR3aa: CATLLAEYNEQFF; CDR3nt: TGTGCCACTTTACTAGCGGAGTACAATGAGCAGTTCTTC; abundance: NA; v_gene: TRBV6-1; d_gene: TRBD2; j_gene: TRBJ2-1
CDR3aa: CASSSLTGLTNEKLFF; CDR3nt: TGTGCCAGCAGTTCGCTGACAGGGTTAACTAATGAAAAACTGTTTTTT; abundance: once; v_gene: TRBV27; d_gene: TRBD1; j_gene: TRBJ1-4
CDR3aa: CASSASGRAETQYF; CDR3nt: TGTGCCAGCAGCGCGAGCGGGAGGGCTGAGACCCAGTACTTC; abundance: NA; v_gene: TRBV9; d_gene: TRBD2; j_gene: TRBJ2-5
CDR3aa: CASSLSLGGENIQYF; CDR3nt: TGTGCCAGCAGCTTAAGCTTAGGTGGCGAAAACATTCAGTACTTC; abundance: NA; v_gene: TRBV7-9; d_gene: NA; j_gene: TRBJ2-4
CDR3aa: CASSLARDGLSTF; CDR3nt: TGTGCCAGCAGCTTAGCCCGGGACGGTCTAAGCACCTTC; abundance: NA; v_gene: TRBV11-2; d_gene: NA; j_gene: TRBJ1-2
CDR3aa: CASSEVAGHLGEQFF; CDR3nt: TGTGCCAGCAGTGAGGTAGCGGGGCATCTGGGTGAGCAGTTCTTC; abundance: NA; v_gene: TRBV6-4; d_gene: TRBD2; j_gene: TRBJ2-1
CDR3aa: CASSVDKGDEQYF; CDR3nt: TGTGCCAGCAGCGTAGATAAAGGGGACGAGCAGTACTTC; abundance: NA; v_gene: TRBV9; d_gene: NA; j_gene: TRBJ2-7
CDR3aa: CASSTPPEGDDGYTF; CDR3nt: TGTGCCAGCAGCACTCCCCCTGAGGGAGACGATGGCTACACCTTC; abundance: NA; v_gene: TRBV11-2; d_gene: NA; j_gene: TRBJ1-2
CDR3aa: CASSLYVPEAFF; CDR3nt: TGTGCCAGCAGCTTGTATGTCCCTGAAGCTTTCTTT; abundance: NA; v_gene: TRBV7-9; d_gene: NA; j_gene: TRBJ1-1
CDR3aa: CASLQGLNTEAFF; CDR3nt: TGTGCCAGCTTGCAAGGACTGAACACTGAAGCTTTCTTT; abundance: NA; v_gene: TRBV28; d_gene: NA; j_gene: TRBJ1-1
CDR3aa: CASSMAVIPYEQYF; CDR3nt: TGTGCCAGTAGTATGGCGGTTATCCCCTACGAGCAGTACTTC; abundance: few; v_gene: TRBV19; d_gene: NA; j_gene: TRBJ2-7
CDR3aa: CASSWTGSGTGELFF; CDR3nt: TGCGCCAGCAGCTGGACAGGGTCAGGCACCGGGGAGCTGTTTTTT; abundance: NA; v_gene: TRBV5-1; d_gene: TRBD1; j_gene: TRBJ2-2
CDR3aa: CAWSRGSNQPQHF; CDR3nt: TGTGCCTGGAGTAGGGGCAGCAATCAGCCCCAGCATTTT; abundance: NA; v_gene: TRBV30; d_gene: NA; j_gene: TRBJ1-5
CDR3aa: CASSTSGLYNEQFF; CDR3nt: TGTGCCAGTAGCACTAGCGGGTTGTACAATGAGCAGTTCTTC; abundance: NA; v_gene: TRBV19; d_gene: TRBD2; j_gene: TRBJ2-1
CDR3aa: CASSLIYTGELFF; CDR3nt: TGCGCCAGCAGCTTGATATACACCGGGGAGCTGTTTTTT; abundance: NA; v_gene: TRBV5-1; d_gene: NA; j_gene: TRBJ2-2
CDR3aa: CASSAGGSLYEQYF; CDR3nt: TGTGCCAGCAGCGCCGGCGGCTCCCTCTACGAGCAGTACTTC; abundance: NA; v_gene: TRBV11-2; d_gene: NA; j_gene: TRBJ2-7
CDR3aa: CSARASYEQYF; CDR3nt: TGCAGTGCTAGGGCCAGCTACGAGCAGTACTTC; abundance: NA; v_gene: TRBV20-1; d_gene: NA; j_gene: TRBJ2-7
CDR3aa: CASSPGVGDVQETQYF; CDR3nt: TGTGCCAGCAGCCCAGGTGTGGGGGATGTTCAAGAGACCCAGTACTTC; abundance: NA; v_gene: TRBV11-2; d_gene: NA; j_gene: TRBJ2-5
CDR3aa: CASSSNRVGGDEQYF; CDR3nt: TGTGCCAGCAGCTCAAACAGGGTGGGGGGAGACGAGCAGTACTTC; abundance: NA; v_gene: TRBV7-9; d_gene: NA; j_gene: TRBJ2-7
CDR3aa: CAISDPVREYEQYF; CDR3nt: TGTGCCATCAGTGATCCCGTCAGGGAATACGAGCAGTACTTC; abundance: NA; v_gene: TRBV6-5; d_gene: NA; j_gene: TRBJ2-7
CDR3aa: CASSPQGSGYTF; CDR3nt: TGTGCCAGCAGCCCACAGGGGAGCGGCTACACCTTC; abundance: few; v_gene: TRBV28; d_gene: TRBD1; j_gene: TRBJ1-2
CDR3aa: CASSQDRAQAGRPQHF; CDR3nt: TGCGCCAGCAGCCAAGATCGGGCACAGGCAGGGCGGCCCCAGCATTTT; abundance: NA; v_gene: TRBV4-1; d_gene: NA; j_gene: TRBJ1-5
CDR3aa: CASSSQGAANEKLFF; CDR3nt: TGTGCCAGTAGTTCGCAGGGGGCCGCTAATGAAAAACTGTTTTTT; abundance: NA; v_gene: TRBV19; d_gene: TRBD1; j_gene: TRBJ1-4
CDR3aa: CASSLEGPPNYGYTF; CDR3nt: TGTGCCAGCAGCTTAGAGGGGCCCCCTAACTATGGCTACACCTTC; abundance: NA; v_gene: TRBV7-2; d_gene: NA; j_gene: TRBJ1-2
CDR3aa: CASSPSGRSGANVLTF; CDR3nt: TGCGCCAGCAGCCCTAGCGGGAGATCTGGGGCCAACGTCCTGACTTTC; abundance: NA; v_gene: TRBV4-1; d_gene: TRBD2; j_gene: TRBJ2-6
CDR3aa: CSANRAYEQYF; CDR3nt: TGCAGTGCAAATAGGGCCTACGAGCAGTACTTC; abundance: NA; v_gene: TRBV20-1; d_gene: NA; j_gene: TRBJ2-7
CDR3aa: CASHRDSGLGTQYF; CDR3nt: TGTGCCAGTCACCGGGACAGTGGGTTAGGGACCCAGTACTTC; abundance: NA; v_gene: TRBV2; d_gene: TRBD1; j_gene: TRBJ2-5
CDR3aa: CAITGTGGADTQYF; CDR3nt: TGTGCCATCACAGGGACAGGGGGAGCAGATACGCAGTATTTT; abundance: NA; v_gene: TRBV10-3; d_gene: TRBD1; j_gene: TRBJ2-3
CDR3aa: CASSQEGYEQYF; CDR3nt: TGCGCCAGCAGCCAAGAAGGCTACGAGCAGTACTTC; abundance: once; v_gene: TRBV4-1; d_gene: NA; j_gene: TRBJ2-7
CDR3aa: CASSANGNTIYF; CDR3nt: TGCGCCAGCAGTGCTAATGGAAACACCATATATTTT; abundance: NA; v_gene: TRBV10-1; d_gene: NA; j_gene: TRBJ1-3
CDR3aa: CASSPRQTYEQYF; CDR3nt: TGCGCCAGCAGCCCGAGACAGACCTACGAGCAGTACTTC; abundance: NA; v_gene: TRBV4-1; d_gene: NA; j_gene: TRBJ2-7
CDR3aa: CASSEGGRGAVYGYTF; CDR3nt: TGTGCCAGCAGTGAAGGTGGCAGGGGGGCTGTCTATGGCTACACCTTC; abundance: NA; v_gene: TRBV2; d_gene: TRBD1; j_gene: TRBJ1-2
CDR3aa: CASSLRTSGMYEQYF; CDR3nt: TGTGCCAGCAGCTTACGAACTAGCGGGATGTACGAGCAGTACTTC; abundance: NA; v_gene: TRBV7-2; d_gene: TRBD2; j_gene: TRBJ2-7
CDR3aa: CASSPQRQVTYEQYF; CDR3nt: TGTGCCAGCTCACCACAGAGACAGGTAACCTACGAGCAGTACTTC; abundance: NA; v_gene: TRBV18; d_gene: NA; j_gene: TRBJ2-7
CDR3aa: CASRTGTNQPQHF; CDR3nt: TGTGCCAGTCGGACAGGGACAAATCAGCCCCAGCATTTT; abundance: NA; v_gene: TRBV19; d_gene: TRBD1; j_gene: TRBJ1-5
CDR3aa: CASSPYRDARRGNQPQHF; CDR3nt: TGTGCCAGCAGTCCATACCGGGACGCCCGCCGGGGCAATCAGCCCCAGCATTTT; abundance: NA; v_gene: TRBV2; d_gene: NA; j_gene: TRBJ1-5
CDR3aa: CASSASGPLYDTQYF; CDR3nt: TGTGCCAGCAGCGCGAGCGGCCCCCTTTACGATACGCAGTATTTT; abundance: once; v_gene: TRBV9; d_gene: NA; j_gene: TRBJ2-3
CDR3aa: CASSLFARDQNIQYF; CDR3nt: TGTGCCAGCTCACTATTCGCGCGGGACCAAAACATTCAGTACTTC; abundance: NA; v_gene: TRBV18; d_gene: NA; j_gene: TRBJ2-4
CDR3aa: CASSYMSGMNTEAFF; CDR3nt: TGTGCCAGCAGTTACATGTCGGGGATGAACACTGAAGCTTTCTTT; abundance: NA; v_gene: TRBV6-5; d_gene: NA; j_gene: TRBJ1-1
CDR3aa: CSARPSYNEQFF; CDR3nt: TGCAGCGCCCGGCCGTCATACAATGAGCAGTTCTTC; abundance: NA; v_gene: TRBV29-1; d_gene: NA; j_gene: TRBJ2-1
CDR3aa: CASSLGGRVRETQYF; CDR3nt: TGTGCCAGCAGCTTAGGCGGCAGGGTCCGGGAGACCCAGTACTTC; abundance: NA; v_gene: TRBV11-2; d_gene: NA; j_gene: TRBJ2-5
CDR3aa: CASSLDGMSRPPIYGYTF; CDR3nt: TGTGCCAGCAGCTTAGACGGCATGTCAAGACCCCCCATCTATGGCTACACCTTC; abundance: NA; v_gene: TRBV11-2; d_gene: NA; j_gene: TRBJ1-2
CDR3aa: CASSLSSGSFNEQFF; CDR3nt: TGTGCCAGCAGCTTATCTAGCGGGAGTTTCAATGAGCAGTTCTTC; abundance: NA; v_gene: TRBV11-3; d_gene: TRBD2; j_gene: TRBJ2-1
CDR3aa: CASSRGQGLEAFF; CDR3nt: TGTGCCAGCAGCCGGGGACAGGGCCTCGAAGCTTTCTTT; abundance: NA; v_gene: TRBV11-2; d_gene: TRBD1; j_gene: TRBJ1-1
CDR3aa: CASSRDGTALAIYF; CDR3nt: TGTGCCAGCAGCAGGGACGGTACCGCTCTAGCCATATATTTT; abundance: NA; v_gene: TRBV7-2; d_gene: NA; j_gene: TRBJ1-3
CDR3aa: CASSPRTGSSYEQYF; CDR3nt: TGTGCCAGCAGCCCTCGGACAGGGAGCTCCTACGAGCAGTACTTC; abundance: few; v_gene: TRBV21-1; d_gene: NA; j_gene: TRBJ2-7
CDR3aa: CASSPSPFGPHYGYTF; CDR3nt: TGTGCCAGCAGCCCCTCACCCTTCGGCCCTCACTATGGCTACACCTTC; abundance: NA; v_gene: TRBV7-6; d_gene: NA; j_gene: TRBJ1-2
CDR3aa: CASSQVSTHNEQFF; CDR3nt: TGCGCCAGCAGCCAAGTCTCCACCCACAATGAGCAGTTCTTC; abundance: NA; v_gene: TRBV4-3; d_gene: NA; j_gene: TRBJ2-1
CDR3aa: CASRPGGSFYGYTF; CDR3nt: TGTGCCAGCAGGCCCGGGGGGAGCTTCTATGGCTACACCTTC; abundance: NA; v_gene: TRBV27; d_gene: NA; j_gene: TRBJ1-2